The clone carrying this TCR beta chain was observed a handful of times. Antigen: not known. This record belongs to a study of lymphopenia after photon versus proton radiotherapy. Findings and limits, study-wide: Photon-treated patients lost naive T cells and TCR diversity; proton-treated stayed stable.

The assay was immunoSEQ multiplex PCR, and TCRdb's table has in-frame clones only and misses some. The sample carries 67,000 or so clones, around 86% recorded once. Source: peripheral blood, taken from a patient treated with proton-based radiotherapy. This TCR was recovered from a man older than 75 with esophageal cancer.

DNA of the CDR3: TGTGCCAGCAGCCTCCCAACTAGTTACAATGAGCAGTTCTTC. It is translated as CASSLPTSYNEQFF. The rearrangement joins TRBV7-2 to TRBJ2-1, with a weak D call TRBD2 (5 bases). Germline CDR1 and CDR2: SGHTA and FQGNSA. V lost 5 bases and J lost 4, with 12 bases in between. There are 14 residues in the CDR3.